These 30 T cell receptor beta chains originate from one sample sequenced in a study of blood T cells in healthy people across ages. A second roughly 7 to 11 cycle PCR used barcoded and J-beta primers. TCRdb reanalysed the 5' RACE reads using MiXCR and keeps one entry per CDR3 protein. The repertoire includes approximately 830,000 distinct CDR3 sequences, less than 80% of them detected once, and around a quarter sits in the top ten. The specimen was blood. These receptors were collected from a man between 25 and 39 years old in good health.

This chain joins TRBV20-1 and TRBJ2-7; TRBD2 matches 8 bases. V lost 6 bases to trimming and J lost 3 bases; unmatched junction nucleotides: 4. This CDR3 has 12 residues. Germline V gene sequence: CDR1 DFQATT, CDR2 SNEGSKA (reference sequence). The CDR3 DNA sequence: TGCAGTGCGAGGGGACTAGGCTACGAGCAGTACTTC. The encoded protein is CSARGLGYEQYF.

The CDR3 coding sequence is TGCAGTGCCCAAGACGTCAGGGACAGGTTGGACGAGCAGTACTTC. It yields the protein CSAQDVRDRLDEQYF. The chain couples TRBV20-1 to TRBJ2-7, with 8 bases lining up with TRBD1. Germline V gene lookup returns CDR1 DFQATT and CDR2 SNEGSKA (reference sequence). The ends lost 6 bases at V and 5 bases at J; junction bases unmatched: 15. The CDR3 loop spans 15 amino acids.

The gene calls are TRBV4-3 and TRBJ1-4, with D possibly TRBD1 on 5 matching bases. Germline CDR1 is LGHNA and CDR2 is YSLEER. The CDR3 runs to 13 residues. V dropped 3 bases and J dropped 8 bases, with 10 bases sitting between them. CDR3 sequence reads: CASSQEQAEKLFF. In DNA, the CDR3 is TGCGCCAGCAGCCAGGAACAGGCGGAAAAACTGTTTTTT.

Here the CDR3 reads CASSVEGTGGIDEQFF. The CDR3, as DNA: TGTGCCAGCAGCGTAGAAGGGACAGGGGGCATAGATGAGCAGTTCTTC. The chain joins TRBV9 to TRBJ2-1; 12 nucleotides agree with TRBD1. This CDR3 has 16 residues. Germline assignment: CDR1 SGDLS and CDR2 YYNGEE. With 0 bases clipped from V and 8 bases from J, the junction kept 6 bases outside the gene matches.

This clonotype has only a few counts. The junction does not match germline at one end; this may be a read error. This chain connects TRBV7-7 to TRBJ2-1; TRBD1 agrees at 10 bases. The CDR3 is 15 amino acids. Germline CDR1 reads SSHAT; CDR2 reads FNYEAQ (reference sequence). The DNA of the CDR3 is TGTGCTAGCAGCTTAGACAGGGGACAGGGGTTTGAGCAGTTCTTC. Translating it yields CASSLDRGQGFEQFF.

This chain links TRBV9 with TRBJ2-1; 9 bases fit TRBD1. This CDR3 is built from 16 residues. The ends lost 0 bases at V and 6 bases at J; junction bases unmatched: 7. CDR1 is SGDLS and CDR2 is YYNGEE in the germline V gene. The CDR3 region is CASSVDGTGWGNEQFF. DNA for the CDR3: TGTGCCAGCAGCGTAGACGGGACAGGGTGGGGCAATGAGCAGTTCTTC.

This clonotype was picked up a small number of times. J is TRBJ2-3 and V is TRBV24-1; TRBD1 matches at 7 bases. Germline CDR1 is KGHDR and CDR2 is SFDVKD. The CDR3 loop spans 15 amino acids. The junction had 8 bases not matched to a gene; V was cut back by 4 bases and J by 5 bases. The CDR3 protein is CATSDLRDSLDTQYF. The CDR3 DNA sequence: TGTGCCACCAGTGACCTTCGGGACAGCTTAGATACGCAGTATTTT.

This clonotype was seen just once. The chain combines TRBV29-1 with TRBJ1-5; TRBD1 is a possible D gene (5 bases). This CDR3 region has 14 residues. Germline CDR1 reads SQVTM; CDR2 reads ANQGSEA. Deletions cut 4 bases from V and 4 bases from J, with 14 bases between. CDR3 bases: TGCAGCGTTGGACGGGGGATGGGGAATCAGCCCCAGCATTTT. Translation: CSVGRGMGNQPQHF.

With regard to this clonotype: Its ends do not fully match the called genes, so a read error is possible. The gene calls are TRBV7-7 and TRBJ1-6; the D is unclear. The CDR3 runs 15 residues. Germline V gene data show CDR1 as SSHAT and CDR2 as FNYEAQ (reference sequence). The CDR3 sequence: CASSAESGANPPLHF. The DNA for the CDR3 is TGTGCTAGCAGCGCGGAGTCTGGAGCCAATCCACCCCTCCACTTT.

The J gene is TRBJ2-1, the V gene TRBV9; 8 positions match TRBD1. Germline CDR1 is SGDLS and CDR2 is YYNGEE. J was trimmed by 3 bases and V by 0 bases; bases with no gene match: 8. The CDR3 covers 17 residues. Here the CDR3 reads CASSVDPLGQGYNEQFF. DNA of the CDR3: TGTGCCAGCAGCGTAGATCCCCTAGGACAGGGCTACAATGAGCAGTTCTTC.

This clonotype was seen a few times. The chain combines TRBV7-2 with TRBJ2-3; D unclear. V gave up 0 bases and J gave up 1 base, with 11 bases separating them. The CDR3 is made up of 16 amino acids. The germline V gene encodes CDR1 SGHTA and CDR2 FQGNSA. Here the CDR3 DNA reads TGTGCCAGCAGCTTAGCGCTTTCACGGGGCACAGATACGCAGTATTTT. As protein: CASSLALSRGTDTQYF.

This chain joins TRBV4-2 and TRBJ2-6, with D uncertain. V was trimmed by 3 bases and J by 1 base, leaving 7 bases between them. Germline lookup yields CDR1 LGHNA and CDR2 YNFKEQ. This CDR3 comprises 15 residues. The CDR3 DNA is TGTGCCAGCAGCCACCAGAATTCTGGGGCCAACGTCCTGACTTTC. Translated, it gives CASSHQNSGANVLTF.

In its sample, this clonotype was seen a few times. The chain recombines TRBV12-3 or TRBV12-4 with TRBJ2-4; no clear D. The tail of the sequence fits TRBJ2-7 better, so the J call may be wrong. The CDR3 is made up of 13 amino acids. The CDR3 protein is CASSYDANYEQYF. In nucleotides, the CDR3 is TGTGCCAGCAGCTATGACGCCAATTACGAGCAGTACTTC.

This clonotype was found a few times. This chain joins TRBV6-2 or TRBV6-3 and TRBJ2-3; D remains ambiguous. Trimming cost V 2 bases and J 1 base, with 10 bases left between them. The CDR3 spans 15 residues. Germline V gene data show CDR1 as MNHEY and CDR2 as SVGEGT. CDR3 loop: CASSYGPWGTDTQYF. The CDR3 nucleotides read TGTGCCAGCAGTTACGGGCCTTGGGGCACAGATACGCAGTATTTT.

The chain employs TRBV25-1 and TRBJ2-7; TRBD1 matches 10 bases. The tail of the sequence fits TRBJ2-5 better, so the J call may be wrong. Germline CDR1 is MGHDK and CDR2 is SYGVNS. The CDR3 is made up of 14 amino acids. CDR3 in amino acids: CASSGDRGPETQYF. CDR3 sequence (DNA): TGTGCCAGCAGTGGCGACAGGGGGCCCGAGACCCAGTACTTC.

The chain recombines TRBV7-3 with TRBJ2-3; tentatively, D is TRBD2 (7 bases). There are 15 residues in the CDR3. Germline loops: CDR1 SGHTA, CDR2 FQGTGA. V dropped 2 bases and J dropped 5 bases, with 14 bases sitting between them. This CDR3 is CASSLGRGAGDTQYF. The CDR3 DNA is TGTGCCAGCAGCTTAGGTCGGGGGGCGGGAGATACGCAGTATTTT. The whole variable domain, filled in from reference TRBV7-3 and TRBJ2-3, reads GAGVSQTPSNKVTEKGKYVELRCDPISGHTALYWYRQSLGQGPEFLIYFQGTGAADDSGLPNDRFFAVRPEGSVSTLKIQRTERGDSAVYLCASSLGRGAGDTQYFGPGTRLTVL.

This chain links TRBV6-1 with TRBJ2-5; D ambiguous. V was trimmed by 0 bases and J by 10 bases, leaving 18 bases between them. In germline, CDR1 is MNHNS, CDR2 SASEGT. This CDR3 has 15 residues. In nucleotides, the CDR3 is TGTGCCAGCAGTGAAGCGCTAGGGCTAGAGAGAATCCAGTACTTC. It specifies CASSEALGLERIQYF.

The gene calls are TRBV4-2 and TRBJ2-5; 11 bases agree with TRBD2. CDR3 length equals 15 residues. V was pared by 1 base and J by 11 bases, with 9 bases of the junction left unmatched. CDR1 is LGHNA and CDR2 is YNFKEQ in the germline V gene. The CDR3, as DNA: TGTGCCAGCAGCCAAGGGACTAGCGGGTTTCCGGAGCAGTACTTC. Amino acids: CASSQGTSGFPEQYF.

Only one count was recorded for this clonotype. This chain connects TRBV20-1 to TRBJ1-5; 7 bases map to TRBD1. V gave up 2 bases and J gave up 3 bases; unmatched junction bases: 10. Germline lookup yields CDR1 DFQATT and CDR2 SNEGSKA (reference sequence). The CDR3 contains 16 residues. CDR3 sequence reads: CSARPARTGFNQPQHF. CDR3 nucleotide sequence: TGCAGTGCTAGACCCGCTCGGACAGGCTTCAATCAGCCCCAGCATTTT.

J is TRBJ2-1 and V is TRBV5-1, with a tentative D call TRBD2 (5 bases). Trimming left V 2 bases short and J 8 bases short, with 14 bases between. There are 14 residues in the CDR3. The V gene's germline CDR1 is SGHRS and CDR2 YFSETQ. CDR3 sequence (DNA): TGCGCCAGCAGCTTTAACGTGGAGGACCATGAGCAGTTCTTC. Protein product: CASSFNVEDHEQFF.

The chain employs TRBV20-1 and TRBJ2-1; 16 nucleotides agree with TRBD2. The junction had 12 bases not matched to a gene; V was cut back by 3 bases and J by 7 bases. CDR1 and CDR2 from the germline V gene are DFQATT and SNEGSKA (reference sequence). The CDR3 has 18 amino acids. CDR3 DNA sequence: TGCAGTGCTAGTGACCTATCCGGGACTAGCGGGGGGGGAAATGAGCAGTTCTTC. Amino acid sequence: CSASDLSGTSGGGNEQFF.

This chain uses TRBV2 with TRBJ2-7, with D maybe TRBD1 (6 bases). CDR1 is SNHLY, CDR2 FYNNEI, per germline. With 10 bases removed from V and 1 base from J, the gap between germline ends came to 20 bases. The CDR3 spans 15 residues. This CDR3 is CATEGQPNHSYEQYF. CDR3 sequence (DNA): TGTGCCACCGAAGGACAGCCGAATCATTCCTACGAGCAGTACTTC. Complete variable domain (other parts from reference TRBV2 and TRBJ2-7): EPEVTQTPSHQVTQMGQEVILRCVPISNHLYFYWYRQILGQKVEFLVSFYNNEISEKSEIFDDQFSVERPDGSNFTLKIRSTKLEDSAMYFCATEGQPNHSYEQYFGPGTRLTVT.

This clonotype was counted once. The CDR3: CAISRQEGENIQYF. The CDR3 DNA is TGTGCCATCAGTCGACAGGAGGGCGAAAACATTCAGTACTTC. This sequence joins TRBV10-3 and TRBJ2-4, with D perhaps being TRBD1 or TRBD2 (6 bases each). The CDR3 length is 14 residues. V lost 5 bases, J lost 5 bases, and 13 bases lay in between. Germline V gene sequence: CDR1 ENHRY, CDR2 SYGVKD.

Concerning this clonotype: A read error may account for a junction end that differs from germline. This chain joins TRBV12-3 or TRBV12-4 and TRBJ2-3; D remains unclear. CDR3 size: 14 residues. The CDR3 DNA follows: TGTGCCTGCAGTTTAGCATTTATTACAGATACGCAGTATTTT. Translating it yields CACSLAFITDTQYF.

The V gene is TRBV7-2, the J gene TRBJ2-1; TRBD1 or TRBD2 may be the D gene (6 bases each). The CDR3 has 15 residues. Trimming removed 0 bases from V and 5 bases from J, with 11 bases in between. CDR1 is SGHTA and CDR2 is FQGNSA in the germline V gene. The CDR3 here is CASSLAGGPNNEQFF. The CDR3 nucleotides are TGTGCCAGCAGCTTAGCGGGGGGCCCGAACAATGAGCAGTTCTTC. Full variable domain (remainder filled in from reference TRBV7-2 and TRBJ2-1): GAGVSQSPSNKVTEKGKDVELRCDPISGHTALYWYRQSLGQGLEFLIYFQGNSAPDKSGLPSDRFSAERTGGSVSTLTIQRTQQEDSAVYLCASSLAGGPNNEQFFGPGTRLTVL.

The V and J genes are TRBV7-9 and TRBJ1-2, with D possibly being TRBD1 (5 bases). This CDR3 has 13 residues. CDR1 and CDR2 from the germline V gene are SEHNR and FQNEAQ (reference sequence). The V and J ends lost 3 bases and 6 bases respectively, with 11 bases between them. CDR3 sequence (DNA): TGTGCCAGCAGCTTCACAAGGGGCGATGGCTACACCTTC. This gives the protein CASSFTRGDGYTF.

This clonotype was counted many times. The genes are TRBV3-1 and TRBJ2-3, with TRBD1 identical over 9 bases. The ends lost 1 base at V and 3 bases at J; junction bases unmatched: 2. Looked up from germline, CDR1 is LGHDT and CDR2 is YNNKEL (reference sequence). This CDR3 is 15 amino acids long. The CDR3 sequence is CASSQVGTGTDTQYF. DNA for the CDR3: TGTGCCAGCAGCCAAGTCGGGACAGGGACAGATACGCAGTATTTT.

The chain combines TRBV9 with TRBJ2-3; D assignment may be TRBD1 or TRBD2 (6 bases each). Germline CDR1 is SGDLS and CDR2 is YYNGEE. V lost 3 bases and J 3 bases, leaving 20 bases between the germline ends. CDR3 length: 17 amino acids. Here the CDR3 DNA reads TGTGCCAGCAGCGGTGGGGGGCTGGCGGACTCGACAGATACGCAGTATTTT. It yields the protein CASSGGGLADSTDTQYF.

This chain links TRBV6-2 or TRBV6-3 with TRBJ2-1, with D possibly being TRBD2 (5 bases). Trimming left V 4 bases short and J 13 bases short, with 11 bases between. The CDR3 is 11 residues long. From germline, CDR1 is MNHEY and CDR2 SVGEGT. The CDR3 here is CASSSSGSQFF. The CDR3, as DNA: TGTGCCAGCAGTTCCTCGGGGTCCCAGTTCTTC.

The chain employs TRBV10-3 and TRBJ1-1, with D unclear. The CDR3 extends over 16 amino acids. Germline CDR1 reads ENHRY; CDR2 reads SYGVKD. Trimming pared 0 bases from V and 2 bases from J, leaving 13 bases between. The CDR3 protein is CAISESNPRFNTEAFF. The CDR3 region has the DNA TGTGCCATCAGTGAGTCGAACCCGCGATTTAACACTGAAGCTTTCTTT.